This is a list of T cell receptor beta chains from one sample in a study of cytomegalovirus exposure and HLA in healthy donors. Measured with immunoSEQ multiplex PCR; TCRdb has only the in-frame clones, and not every one. The table includes approximately 210,000 clones, roughly 77% detected once. Material for sequencing was PBMCs. The receptors were gathered from a male donor in good health and CMV-seropositive. CDR3s include the opening cysteine and the closing phenylalanine or tryptophan. The D gene is left open where the match is weak. Only some rows state a clone size, as once, few, many or a class for expanded clones.

v_call: TRBV9
d_call: TRBD1
clone_size: NA
j_call: TRBJ1-6
cdr3_aa: CASSVSGGEHNSPLHF
cdr3_nt: TGTGCCAGCAGCGTTTCAGGGGGCGAACATAATTCACCCCTCCACTTT

v_call: TRBV11-2
d_call: NA
clone_size: NA
j_call: TRBJ1-1
cdr3_aa: CASSSRVRSNTEAFF
cdr3_nt: TGTGCCAGCAGCTCCCGGGTCCGGTCAAACACTGAAGCTTTCTTT

v_call: TRBV7-2
d_call: NA
clone_size: NA
j_call: TRBJ1-3
cdr3_aa: CASSRIQGSGNTIYF
cdr3_nt: TGTGCCAGCAGCCGAATACAGGGTTCGGGAAACACCATATATTTT

v_call: TRBV28
d_call: NA
clone_size: NA
j_call: TRBJ1-1
cdr3_aa: CASSLWGTGRGGNTEAFF
cdr3_nt: TGTGCCAGCAGTTTATGGGGCACAGGGAGGGGAGGTAACACTGAAGCTTTCTTT

v_call: TRBV28
d_call: TRBD1
clone_size: once
j_call: TRBJ1-5
cdr3_aa: CASSLPDGTVNQPQHF
cdr3_nt: TGTGCCAGCAGTTTACCGGACGGGACAGTAAATCAGCCCCAGCATTTT

v_call: TRBV7-2
d_call: TRBD1
clone_size: NA
j_call: TRBJ1-1
cdr3_aa: CASSLIGQGATEAFF
cdr3_nt: TGTGCCAGCAGCTTGATAGGACAGGGGGCCACTGAAGCTTTCTTT

v_call: TRBV19
d_call: TRBD1
clone_size: few
j_call: TRBJ2-1
cdr3_aa: CASDEGALQFGEQFF
cdr3_nt: TGTGCCAGTGACGAGGGGGCTCTACAATTTGGTGAGCAGTTCTTC

v_call: TRBV10-3
d_call: NA
clone_size: NA
j_call: TRBJ2-7
cdr3_aa: CAISESVGAGHEQYF
cdr3_nt: TGTGCCATCAGTGAGTCGGTAGGGGCAGGGCACGAGCAGTACTTC

v_call: TRBV4-1
d_call: TRBD1
clone_size: NA
j_call: TRBJ2-3
cdr3_aa: CASSQDPLTGSTDTQYF
cdr3_nt: TGCGCCAGCAGCCAAGACCCTCTGACAGGGAGCACAGATACGCAGTATTTT

v_call: TRBV7-6
d_call: TRBD2
clone_size: NA
j_call: TRBJ2-7
cdr3_aa: CASSLGSGGPVYEQYF
cdr3_nt: TGTGCCAGCAGCTTAGGGTCGGGAGGGCCTGTTTACGAGCAGTACTTC

v_call: TRBV19
d_call: NA
clone_size: NA
j_call: TRBJ2-1
cdr3_aa: CASSISTADSYPYNEQFF
cdr3_nt: TGTGCCAGTAGTATCAGTACTGCGGACTCCTACCCTTACAATGAGCAGTTCTTC

v_call: TRBV6-5
d_call: TRBD1
clone_size: NA
j_call: TRBJ1-6
cdr3_aa: CASSTRDRVNSPLHF
cdr3_nt: TGTGCCAGCAGTACCCGGGACAGGGTAAATTCACCCCTCCACTTT

v_call: TRBV6-5
d_call: NA
clone_size: NA
j_call: TRBJ2-1
cdr3_aa: CASISLRAGRNEQFF
cdr3_nt: TGTGCCAGCATTTCCCTCCGGGCAGGGAGGAATGAGCAGTTCTTC

v_call: TRBV23-1
d_call: TRBD2
clone_size: NA
j_call: TRBJ2-3
cdr3_aa: CASRRGAKEDTQYF
cdr3_nt: TGCGCCAGCAGGCGGGGGGCAAAGGAAGATACGCAGTATTTT

v_call: TRBV27
d_call: NA
clone_size: few
j_call: TRBJ2-1
cdr3_aa: CASSFLGSGDSNEQFF
cdr3_nt: TGTGCCAGCAGTTTTCTGGGTAGCGGCGACTCGAATGAGCAGTTCTTC

v_call: TRBV27
d_call: NA
clone_size: once
j_call: TRBJ1-2
cdr3_aa: CASSSSGGYGYTF
cdr3_nt: TGTGCCAGCAGTTCTTCTGGCGGCTATGGCTACACCTTC

v_call: TRBV5-1
d_call: TRBD2
clone_size: NA
j_call: TRBJ2-1
cdr3_aa: CASEAGGPRNEQFF
cdr3_nt: TGCGCCAGCGAAGCGGGGGGGCCTCGCAATGAGCAGTTCTTC

v_call: TRBV6-5
d_call: NA
clone_size: NA
j_call: TRBJ1-2
cdr3_aa: CASSYKQGRFGYGYTF
cdr3_nt: TGTGCCAGCAGCTACAAACAGGGAAGGTTCGGCTATGGCTACACCTTC

v_call: TRBV7-9
d_call: NA
clone_size: NA
j_call: TRBJ2-2
cdr3_aa: CASSLVLAGELFF
cdr3_nt: TGTGCCAGCAGCTTAGTTCTAGCCGGGGAGCTGTTTTTT

v_call: TRBV7-2
d_call: TRBD2
clone_size: NA
j_call: TRBJ2-7
cdr3_aa: CASSLRRGAYEQYF
cdr3_nt: TGTGCCAGCAGCTTGCGGCGGGGGGCCTACGAGCAGTACTTC

v_call: TRBV15
d_call: NA
clone_size: NA
j_call: TRBJ2-2
cdr3_aa: CAANFPGHLNTGELFF
cdr3_nt: TGTGCCGCCAATTTTCCAGGACACCTGAACACCGGGGAGCTGTTTTTT

v_call: TRBV7-8
d_call: TRBD1
clone_size: NA
j_call: TRBJ1-1
cdr3_aa: CASSPGQADLRKTEAFF
cdr3_nt: TGTGCCAGCAGCCCGGGACAGGCTGACTTAAGGAAGACTGAAGCTTTCTTT

v_call: TRBV7-9
d_call: TRBD1
clone_size: NA
j_call: TRBJ1-5
cdr3_aa: CASSSRQGYQPQHF
cdr3_nt: TGTGCCAGCAGCTCCCGACAGGGGTATCAGCCCCAGCATTTT

v_call: TRBV7-2
d_call: NA
clone_size: NA
j_call: TRBJ2-7
cdr3_aa: CASSLLESSYEQYF
cdr3_nt: TGTGCCAGCAGCTTATTGGAGAGCTCCTACGAGCAGTACTTC

v_call: TRBV19
d_call: TRBD1
clone_size: once
j_call: TRBJ2-7
cdr3_aa: CASSRLTGAFPYEQYF
cdr3_nt: TGTGCCAGTAGTAGACTCACAGGGGCCTTCCCCTACGAGCAGTACTTC

v_call: TRBV18
d_call: NA
clone_size: NA
j_call: TRBJ2-2
cdr3_aa: CASSLTGSTGELFF
cdr3_nt: TGTGCCAGCTCACTTACAGGGTCCACCGGGGAGCTGTTTTTT

v_call: TRBV7-2
d_call: NA
clone_size: NA
j_call: TRBJ1-2
cdr3_aa: CASSLDTGMGYGYTF
cdr3_nt: TGTGCCAGCAGCTTAGATACAGGGATGGGCTATGGCTACACCTTC

v_call: TRBV6-5
d_call: TRBD1
clone_size: NA
j_call: TRBJ1-6
cdr3_aa: CASSAGTGGNSPLHF
cdr3_nt: TGTGCCAGCAGCGCAGGGACAGGGGGCAATTCACCCCTCCACTTT

v_call: TRBV4-3
d_call: NA
clone_size: NA
j_call: TRBJ2-5
cdr3_aa: CASSQEPGKETQYF
cdr3_nt: TGCGCCAGCAGCCAAGAGCCGGGGAAAGAGACCCAGTACTTC

v_call: TRBV4-3
d_call: NA
clone_size: NA
j_call: TRBJ2-3
cdr3_aa: CASSQEYARLTDTQYF
cdr3_nt: TGCGCCAGCAGCCAAGAGTACGCCCGGTTGACAGATACGCAGTATTTT

v_call: TRBV5-1
d_call: TRBD1
clone_size: NA
j_call: TRBJ2-3
cdr3_aa: CASSLAFQGAADTQYF
cdr3_nt: TGCGCCAGCAGCTTGGCCTTCCAGGGGGCCGCAGATACGCAGTATTTT

v_call: TRBV30
d_call: TRBD1
clone_size: few
j_call: TRBJ1-1
cdr3_aa: CACQGDSTEAFF
cdr3_nt: TGTGCCTGTCAGGGGGATAGCACTGAAGCTTTCTTT

v_call: TRBV6-1
d_call: TRBD2
clone_size: once
j_call: TRBJ2-5
cdr3_aa: CASNLAGAQETQYF
cdr3_nt: TGTGCCAGCAATCTAGCGGGGGCCCAAGAGACCCAGTACTTC

v_call: TRBV19
d_call: NA
clone_size: NA
j_call: TRBJ2-3
cdr3_aa: CASSTGHGLPPQYF
cdr3_nt: TGTGCCAGTAGTACCGGACACGGCCTTCCCCCGCAGTATTTT

v_call: TRBV6-6
d_call: TRBD1
clone_size: NA
j_call: TRBJ2-2
cdr3_aa: CASTFRQGDGELFF
cdr3_nt: TGTGCCAGCACGTTCCGACAGGGGGACGGGGAGCTGTTTTTT

v_call: TRBV7-2
d_call: NA
clone_size: NA
j_call: TRBJ1-1
cdr3_aa: CASSLDQGQNTEAFF
cdr3_nt: TGTGCCAGCAGCTTAGATCAGGGGCAGAACACTGAAGCTTTCTTT

v_call: TRBV5-8
d_call: TRBD1
clone_size: NA
j_call: TRBJ1-3
cdr3_aa: CATKTLGQGANTIYF
cdr3_nt: TGTGCCACTAAAACACTAGGGCAGGGGGCCAACACCATATATTTT

v_call: TRBV27
d_call: TRBD2
clone_size: NA
j_call: TRBJ2-5
cdr3_aa: CASSLGLTGGQETQYF
cdr3_nt: TGTGCCAGCAGTTTGGGACTAACGGGAGGGCAAGAGACCCAGTACTTC

v_call: TRBV6-5
d_call: TRBD1
clone_size: once
j_call: TRBJ2-1
cdr3_aa: CASSYSGGVYNEQFF
cdr3_nt: TGTGCCAGCAGTTACTCAGGGGGCGTATACAATGAGCAGTTCTTC

v_call: TRBV6-5
d_call: NA
clone_size: NA
j_call: TRBJ1-4
cdr3_aa: CASSYADSAFEKLFF
cdr3_nt: TGTGCCAGCAGTTACGCGGACAGCGCCTTTGAAAAACTGTTTTTT

v_call: TRBV30
d_call: NA
clone_size: NA
j_call: TRBJ1-1
cdr3_aa: CAWSGMRLRRTEAFF
cdr3_nt: TGTGCCTGGAGCGGAATGAGACTTAGACGCACTGAAGCTTTCTTT

v_call: TRBV6-1
d_call: TRBD1
clone_size: few
j_call: TRBJ1-1
cdr3_aa: CASSEDRDTEAFF
cdr3_nt: TGTGCCAGCAGTGAGGACAGGGACACTGAAGCTTTCTTT

v_call: TRBV10-2
d_call: NA
clone_size: NA
j_call: TRBJ2-7
cdr3_aa: CASSGSGYEQYF
cdr3_nt: TGCGCCAGCTCGGGGAGCGGGTACGAGCAGTACTTC

v_call: TRBV7-9
d_call: NA
clone_size: once
j_call: TRBJ2-1
cdr3_aa: CASSLVTQGNDEQFF
cdr3_nt: TGTGCCAGCAGCTTAGTGACCCAGGGCAATGATGAGCAGTTCTTC

v_call: TRBV7-3
d_call: NA
clone_size: NA
j_call: TRBJ2-1
cdr3_aa: CASSISGNGRYNEQFF
cdr3_nt: TGTGCCAGCAGCATTTCGGGGAACGGGAGATACAATGAGCAGTTCTTC

v_call: TRBV28
d_call: NA
clone_size: NA
j_call: TRBJ1-5
cdr3_aa: CASSFLRGLQQPQHF
cdr3_nt: TGTGCCAGCAGTTTTTTACGGGGACTACAGCAGCCCCAGCATTTT